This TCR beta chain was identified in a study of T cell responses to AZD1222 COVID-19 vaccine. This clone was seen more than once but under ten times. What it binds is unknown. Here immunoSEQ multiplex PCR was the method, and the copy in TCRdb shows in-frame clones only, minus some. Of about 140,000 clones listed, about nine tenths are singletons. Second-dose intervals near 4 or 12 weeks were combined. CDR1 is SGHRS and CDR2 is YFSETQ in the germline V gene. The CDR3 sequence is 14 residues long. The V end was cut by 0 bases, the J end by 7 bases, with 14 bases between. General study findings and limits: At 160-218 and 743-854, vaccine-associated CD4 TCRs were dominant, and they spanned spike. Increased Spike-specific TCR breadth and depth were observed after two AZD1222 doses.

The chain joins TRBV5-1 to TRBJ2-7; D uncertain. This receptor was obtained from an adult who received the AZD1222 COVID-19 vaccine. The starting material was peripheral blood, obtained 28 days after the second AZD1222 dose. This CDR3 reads CASSLAAQTGEQYF. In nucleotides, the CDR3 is TGCGCCAGCAGCTTGGCCGCCCAGACTGGGGAGCAGTACTTC.